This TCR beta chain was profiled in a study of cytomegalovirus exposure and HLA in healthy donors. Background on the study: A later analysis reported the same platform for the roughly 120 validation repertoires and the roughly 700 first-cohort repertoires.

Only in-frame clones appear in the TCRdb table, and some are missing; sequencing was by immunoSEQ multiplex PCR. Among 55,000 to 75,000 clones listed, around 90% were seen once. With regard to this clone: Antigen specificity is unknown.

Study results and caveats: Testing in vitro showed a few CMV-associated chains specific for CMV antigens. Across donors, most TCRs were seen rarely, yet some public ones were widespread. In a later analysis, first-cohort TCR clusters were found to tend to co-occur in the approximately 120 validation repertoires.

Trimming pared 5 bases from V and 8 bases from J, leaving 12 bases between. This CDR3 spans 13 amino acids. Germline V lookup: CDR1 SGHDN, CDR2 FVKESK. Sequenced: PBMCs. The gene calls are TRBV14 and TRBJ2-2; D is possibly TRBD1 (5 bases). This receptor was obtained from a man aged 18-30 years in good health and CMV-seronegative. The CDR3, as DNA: TGTGCCAGCAGCATCAGGGTTGTGGGGGAGCTGTTTTTT. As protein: CASSIRVVGELFF. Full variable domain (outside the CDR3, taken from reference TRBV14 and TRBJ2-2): EAGVTQFPSHSVIEKGQTVTLRCDPISGHDNLYWYRRVMGKEIKFLLHFVKESKQDESGMPNNRFLAERTGGTYSTLKVQPAELEDSGVYFCASSIRVVGELFFGEGSRLTVL.